This TCR beta chain was sequenced for a study of beta chain features in type 1 diabetes. Study results and limitations: Significant though moderate, a shortening of TCRB CDR3s appeared in all four CD4+ subsets of Type 1 diabetes patients. Patients showed naive, central memory and Treg TCRB repertoires that appeared more similar than those of healthy donors.

The length of the CDR3 is 12 residues. From germline, CDR1 is SGHRS and CDR2 YFSETQ. As every portion of the isolated RNA was reverse transcribed, the sequencing read expressed TCRB transcripts. Profiling relied on immunoSEQ multiplex PCR, and the TCRdb table lists in-frame clones only, not all of them. This table has approximately 250,000 clones, about a tenth appearing once. Note on this clone: Its target is unknown.

Sequencing was carried out using naive CD4+ T cells from blood. The rearrangement links TRBV5-1 to TRBJ2-5; 7 bases agree with TRBD1. With the DNA end fitting TRBJ2-7 better, the J assignment may be wrong. This TCR derives from a young man with type 1 diabetes. CDR3 in amino acids: CASSVDRAEQYF. In nucleotides, the CDR3 is TGCGCCAGCAGCGTAGACAGGGCCGAGCAGTACTTC.